The 5 T cell receptor beta chains below all came from one sample that was sequenced in a study of shared clonotypes between healthy human individuals. Sequencing used immunoSEQ multiplex PCR; TCRdb keeps in-frame clones, though not all of them. The table lists roughly 2 million clones, approximately 94% of them singletons. Sequenced input: naive CD4+ T cells sorted from blood. Described subset: CD45RA+ positively selected. These receptors originate from a man aged 18 to 30 in good health.

In the case of this clone: Different DNA sequences within this sample yield the same CDR3. The chain couples TRBV5-5 to TRBJ1-5; D is uncertain. Germline V gene lookup returns CDR1 SGHKS and CDR2 YYEKEE (reference sequence). The CDR3 runs to 13 residues. The V gene lost 2 bases and the J gene lost 0 bases, with 3 bases spanning the gap. CDR3 coding DNA: TGTGCCAGCAGCTTCAATAGCAATCAGCCCCAGCATTTT. Its protein is CASSFNSNQPQHF.

V usage is TRBV28 and J usage is TRBJ2-7; TRBD1 agrees at 9 bases. Germline loops: CDR1 MDHEN, CDR2 SYDVKM. V was pared by 6 bases and J by 3 bases, with 9 bases of the junction left unmatched. This CDR3 comprises 15 residues. The CDR3 here is CASSVLDRGVYEQYF. The CDR3 DNA reads as TGTGCCAGCAGCGTCCTAGACAGGGGGGTCTACGAGCAGTACTTC.

The rearrangement links TRBV18 to TRBJ1-1; 7 bases map to TRBD1. This CDR3 is 15 amino acids long. The V segment lost 1 base and the J segment 3 bases; nucleotides outside the gene matches: 5. Germline V lookup: CDR1 KGHSH, CDR2 LQKENI. CDR3 nucleotides: TGTGCCAGCTCACCACGTGAAGGGGGCCACACTGAAGCTTTCTTT. Its protein product is CASSPREGGHTEAFF.

The chain is built from TRBV11-2 and TRBJ1-1, with D uncertain. The V gene lost 2 bases and the J gene lost 1 base, with 11 bases spanning the gap. Germline V gene sequence: CDR1 SGHAT, CDR2 FQNNGV. The CDR3 length is 15 residues. CDR3: CASSLFAVENTEAFF. The CDR3 nucleotides read TGTGCCAGCAGCTTATTTGCGGTGGAGAACACTGAAGCTTTCTTT.

The chain couples TRBV6-5 to TRBJ2-7, with 7 bases identical to TRBD1. V was pared by 0 bases and J by 3 bases, with 2 bases of the junction left unmatched. Germline lookup yields CDR1 MNHEY and CDR2 SVGAGI. The CDR3 length is 14 residues. CDR3 loop: CASSYSGQFYEQYF. CDR3 coding DNA: TGTGCCAGCAGTTACTCGGGACAGTTCTACGAGCAGTACTTC.